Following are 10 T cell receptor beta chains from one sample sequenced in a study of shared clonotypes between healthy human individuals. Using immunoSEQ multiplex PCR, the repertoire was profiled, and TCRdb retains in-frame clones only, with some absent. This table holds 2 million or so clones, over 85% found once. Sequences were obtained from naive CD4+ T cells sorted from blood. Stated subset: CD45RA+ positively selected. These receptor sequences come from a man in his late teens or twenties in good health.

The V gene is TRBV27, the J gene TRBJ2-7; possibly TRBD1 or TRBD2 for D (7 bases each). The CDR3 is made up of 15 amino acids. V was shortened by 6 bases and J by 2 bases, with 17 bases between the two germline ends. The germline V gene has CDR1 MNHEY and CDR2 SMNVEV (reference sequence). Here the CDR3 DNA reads TGTGCCAGCAGGGGGGGGACAGCGAATACCTACGAGCAGTACTTC. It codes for CASRGGTANTYEQYF.

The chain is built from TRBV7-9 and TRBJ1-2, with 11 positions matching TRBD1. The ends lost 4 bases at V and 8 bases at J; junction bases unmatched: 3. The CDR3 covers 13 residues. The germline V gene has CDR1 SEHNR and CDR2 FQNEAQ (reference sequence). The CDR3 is CASSSRTGGGYTF. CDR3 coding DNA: TGTGCCAGCAGCTCGCGGACAGGGGGCGGCTACACCTTC.

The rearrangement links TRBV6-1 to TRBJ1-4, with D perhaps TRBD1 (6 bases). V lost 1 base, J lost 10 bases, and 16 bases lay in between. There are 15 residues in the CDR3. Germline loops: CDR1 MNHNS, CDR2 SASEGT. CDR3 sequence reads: CASSEVGAGEGKLFF. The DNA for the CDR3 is TGTGCCAGCAGTGAAGTGGGGGCAGGGGAGGGAAAACTGTTTTTT.

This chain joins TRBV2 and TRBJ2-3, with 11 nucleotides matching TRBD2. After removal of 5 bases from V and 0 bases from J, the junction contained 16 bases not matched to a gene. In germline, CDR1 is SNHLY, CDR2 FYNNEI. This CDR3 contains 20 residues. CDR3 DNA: TGTGCCAGCAGTCCCCCGTGGGTAGCGGGAGGGCCGGGGAGCACAGATACGCAGTATTTT. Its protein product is CASSPPWVAGGPGSTDTQYF.

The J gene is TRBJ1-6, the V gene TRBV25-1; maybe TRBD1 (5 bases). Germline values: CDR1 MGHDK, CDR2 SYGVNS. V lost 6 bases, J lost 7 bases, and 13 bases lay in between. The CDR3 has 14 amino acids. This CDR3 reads CASRGYQGNSPLHF. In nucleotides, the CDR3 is TGTGCCAGCAGAGGCTATCAGGGAAATTCACCCCTCCACTTT. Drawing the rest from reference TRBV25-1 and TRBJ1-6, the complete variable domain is EADIYQTPRYLVIGTGKKITLECSQTMGHDKMYWYQQDPGMELHLIHYSYGVNSTEKGDLSSESTVSRIRTEHFPLTLESARPSHTSQYLCASRGYQGNSPLHFGNGTRLTVT.

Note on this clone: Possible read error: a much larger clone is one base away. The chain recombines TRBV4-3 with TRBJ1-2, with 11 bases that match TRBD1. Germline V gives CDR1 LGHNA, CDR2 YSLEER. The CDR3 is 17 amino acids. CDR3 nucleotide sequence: TGCGCCAGCAGTCGTACTACCCGGGACAGGGGGGTCTATGGCTACGCCTTC. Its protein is CASSRTTRDRGVYGYAF.

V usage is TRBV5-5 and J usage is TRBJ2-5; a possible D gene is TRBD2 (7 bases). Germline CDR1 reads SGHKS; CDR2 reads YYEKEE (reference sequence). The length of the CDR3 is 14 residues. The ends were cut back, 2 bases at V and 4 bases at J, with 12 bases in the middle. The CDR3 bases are TGTGCCAGCAGCTTCGGACGGGGGGCAGAGACCCAGTACTTC. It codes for CASSFGRGAETQYF.

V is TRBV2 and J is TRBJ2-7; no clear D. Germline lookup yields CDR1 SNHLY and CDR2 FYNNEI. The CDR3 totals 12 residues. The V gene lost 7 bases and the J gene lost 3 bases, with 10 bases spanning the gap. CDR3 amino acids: CASTWRIYEQYF. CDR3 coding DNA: TGTGCCAGCACCTGGCGGATCTACGAGCAGTACTTC.

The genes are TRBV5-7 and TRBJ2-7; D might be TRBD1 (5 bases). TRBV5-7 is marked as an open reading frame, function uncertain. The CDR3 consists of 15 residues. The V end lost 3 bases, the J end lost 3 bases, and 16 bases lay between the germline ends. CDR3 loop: CASSSVCDSIYEQYF. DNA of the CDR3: TGTGCCAGCAGCTCTGTTTGCGACAGTATCTACGAGCAGTACTTC.

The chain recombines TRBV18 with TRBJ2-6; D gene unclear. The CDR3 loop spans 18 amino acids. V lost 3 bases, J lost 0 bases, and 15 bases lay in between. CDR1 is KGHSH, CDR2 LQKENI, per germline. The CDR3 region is CASSPSSPDNSGANVLTF. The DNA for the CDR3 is TGTGCCAGCTCACCGAGTTCTCCCGATAACTCTGGGGCCAACGTCCTGACTTTC.